This T cell receptor beta chain came from a study of cytomegalovirus exposure and HLA in healthy donors. PCR was performed using 60 Vbeta and 13 Jbeta primers. The method was immunoSEQ multiplex PCR; TCRdb's version includes in-frame clones alone and lacks a portion of them. The sample includes fewer than 200,000 clones, about four fifths seen only once; the top ten take 13% to 15%. J was trimmed by 0 bases and V by 5 bases; bases with no gene match: 11. CDR1 SGHTA and CDR2 FQGNSA come from the germline V gene. The CDR3 consists of 17 residues. With regard to this clone: As yet, its antigen is unknown.

Whole-study results and caveats: In a later analysis, TCR beta V- and J-gene trimming was associated with a missense DCLRE1C variant.

The source material was PBMCs. The receptor was isolated from a woman in her 30s in good health and CMV-seropositive. The chain has TRBV7-2 and TRBJ2-5; 8 nucleotides line up with TRBD2. The CDR3 is CASSRSRGGRYQETQYF. DNA for the CDR3: TGTGCCAGCAGCCGTTCGAGAGGCGGGAGGTACCAAGAGACCCAGTACTTC.